The clone carrying this TCR beta chain was picked up a small number of times. Its target is not known. This sample is drawn from a study of cytomegalovirus exposure and HLA in healthy donors. The study, taken as a whole, reports: The majority of CMV-associated TCR beta chains were reported as apparently HLA-restricted in a later analysis.

V was pared by 4 bases and J by 5 bases, with 14 bases between. The CDR3 is 14 amino acids. The germline gives CDR1 SEHNR, CDR2 FQNEAQ (reference sequence). PCR involved 60 Vbeta and 13 Jbeta primers. Source study methods: About 11 million of some 80 million unique TCR beta chains were shared, per a later count. Generated by immunoSEQ multiplex PCR, the TCRdb table keeps only in-frame clones and is missing some. The DNA gave D and trimming, while V, J and clone size come from that table. The sample consists of roughly 130,000 clones, roughly 90% of them appearing once. The gene calls are TRBV7-9 and TRBJ2-5; D may be TRBD1 (6 bases). The sequence was obtained from a woman aged 40 to 49 in good health and CMV-seronegative. The sample consisted of PBMCs. This chain's CDR3 is CASSSSGAGETQYF. The CDR3 DNA reads TGTGCCAGCAGCTCTTCAGGGGCAGGGGAGACCCAGTACTTC.